One sample yielded the 20 T cell receptor beta chains listed below, sequenced in a study of long-term antiretroviral therapy in people with HIV. Investigators performed immunoSEQ version v3.0 at survey level. The data were produced by immunoSEQ multiplex PCR, yet TCRdb's version contains in-frame clones alone and is incomplete. Altogether tens of thousands of clones are present, around 85% being singletons, with the ten largest covering under 9.5%. This material consisted of unsorted PBMCs, taken roughly 5 years before starting antiretroviral therapy. All receptors come from a man in his fifties with HIV.

V and J are TRBV5-1 and TRBJ1-1; perhaps TRBD1 as D (5 bases). Germline CDR1 SGHRS, CDR2 YFSETQ. V was pared by 4 bases and J by 0 bases, with 13 bases between. The CDR3 covers 15 residues. In DNA, the CDR3 is TGCGCCAGCAGCATAGGGGAAGACCTGAACACTGAAGCTTTCTTT. Translation: CASSIGEDLNTEAFF. The whole variable domain, remainder taken from reference TRBV5-1 and TRBJ1-1, is KAGVTQTPRYLIKTRGQQVTLSCSPISGHRSVSWYQQTPGQGLQFLFEYFSETQRNKGNFPGRFSGRQFSNSRSEMNVSTLELGDSALYLCASSIGEDLNTEAFFGQGTRLTVV.

The rearrangement joins TRBV10-3 to TRBJ2-7, with D perhaps TRBD1 (6 bases). CDR3 length: 13 amino acids. V lost 3 bases, J lost 2 bases, and 8 bases lay in between. The V gene's germline CDR1 is ENHRY and CDR2 SYGVKD. The CDR3 region has the DNA TGTGCCATCAGTGATAAGGGGGCCTACGAGCAGTACTTC. Its translation: CAISDKGAYEQYF.

This clone was found once. The genes are TRBV6-5 and TRBJ1-5; D may be TRBD1 (5 bases). Trimming pared 3 bases from V and 2 bases from J, leaving 14 bases between. Germline CDR1 and CDR2: MNHEY and SVGAGI. The CDR3 has 16 residues. CDR3 loop: CASSYQGAGGNQPQHF. As DNA, the CDR3 is TGTGCCAGCAGTTATCAAGGGGCCGGGGGCAATCAGCCCCAGCATTTT.

The table lists this clone with a count of one. The rearrangement links TRBV2 to TRBJ1-5, with D hard to call. The CDR3 spans 13 residues. Trimming stripped 5 bases from V and 8 bases from J, with 13 bases between. Per the germline V gene, CDR1 is SNHLY and CDR2 is FYNNEI. Here the CDR3 DNA reads TGTGCCAGCAGTCCTGACCTGTACAAGCCCCAGCATTTT. It translates to CASSPDLYKPQHF.

The J gene is TRBJ2-7, the V gene TRBV30, with 7 bases that match TRBD1. The germline CDR1 and CDR2 sequences are GTSNPN and SVGIG (reference sequence). Trimming at V came to 4 bases and at J to 1 base, leaving 10 bases not matched to a gene. This CDR3 has 15 residues. CDR3 protein: CAWTTTDRLSYEQYF. The CDR3 nucleotides are TGTGCCTGGACAACTACGGACAGGCTATCCTACGAGCAGTACTTC.

The V call is TRBV2, the J call TRBJ2-3; TRBD2 is a possible D gene (5 bases). The germline CDR1 and CDR2 sequences are SNHLY and FYNNEI. Trimming cost V 4 bases and J 6 bases, with 11 bases left between them. CDR3 length: 13 amino acids. The CDR3 region has the DNA TGTGCCAGCAGTGTTGGCGGGCTTGATACGCAGTATTTT. Translating gives CASSVGGLDTQYF.

This chain links TRBV19 with TRBJ2-5, with 8 bases that match TRBD2. The CDR3 covers 13 residues. V gave up 7 bases and J gave up 5 bases; unmatched junction bases: 6. Germline V gives CDR1 LNHDA, CDR2 SQIVND (reference sequence). CDR3 region: CASTPGGRETQYF. As DNA, the CDR3 is TGTGCCAGTACCCCGGGGGGGCGGGAGACCCAGTACTTC.

The chain is built from TRBV6-5 and TRBJ2-5; TRBD2 matches at 10 bases. CDR1 and CDR2 from the germline V gene are MNHEY and SVGAGI. Unmatched junction bases numbered 6, after V lost 6 bases and J lost 2 bases. The CDR3 totals 15 residues. The DNA for the CDR3 is TGTGCCAGCAGCATAGCGGGGGGCCTACAAGAGACCCAGTACTTC. Encoded protein: CASSIAGGLQETQYF.

The rearrangement links TRBV29-1 to TRBJ1-1; D unclear. V was pared by 7 bases and J by 0 bases, with 9 bases between. Germline assignment: CDR1 SQVTM and CDR2 ANQGSEA. CDR3 length equals 12 residues. DNA of the CDR3: TGCAGCGCCGCCAACATGAACACTGAAGCTTTCTTT. It specifies CSAANMNTEAFF.

This clone has only one observation. The chain uses TRBV19 and TRBJ1-3; the D gene is possibly TRBD1 (5 bases). The CDR3 totals 16 residues. Between the trimmed V and J ends, which lost 4 bases and 2 bases, there was a span of 15 bases. In germline, CDR1 is LNHDA, CDR2 SQIVND (reference sequence). As DNA, the CDR3 is TGTGCCAGTAGTAGGGACGTCTCCGGGCCTGGAAACACCATATATTTT. Residues: CASSRDVSGPGNTIYF.

CDR3 DNA: TGTGCCAGCAGTCTTCAGGGGGTAGAGACCCAGTACTTC. Translated, it gives CASSLQGVETQYF. The V and J genes are TRBV2 and TRBJ2-5; 7 bases line up with TRBD1. V lost 5 bases and J lost 4; bases outside the gene matches: 4. The CDR3 runs to 13 residues. Per germline, CDR1 SNHLY and CDR2 FYNNEI. Looking up the rest from reference TRBV2 and TRBJ2-5 gives the full variable domain: EPEVTQTPSHQVTQMGQEVILRCVPISNHLYFYWYRQILGQKVEFLVSFYNNEISEKSEIFDDQFSVERPDGSNFTLKIRSTKLEDSAMYFCASSLQGVETQYFGPGTRLLVL.

J is TRBJ2-3 and V is TRBV7-6; 9 bases align to TRBD2. From germline, CDR1 is SGHVS and CDR2 FNYEAQ. The J segment lost 3 bases and the V segment lost 5 bases, leaving 3 bases of the junction unmatched. The CDR3 consists of 14 residues. DNA of the CDR3: TGTGCCAGCAGCCAAGGACTAGCGACAGATACGCAGTATTTT. Residues: CASSQGLATDTQYF.

This clone has only one observation. The V call is TRBV4-2, the J call TRBJ2-3; 11 bases are shared with TRBD2. The CDR3 sequence is 17 residues long. V trimming: 4 bases; J trimming: 0 bases; junction bases outside the gene matches: 6. Germline V gene sequence: CDR1 LGHNA, CDR2 YNFKEQ. The CDR3 nucleotides are TGTGCCAGCAGCCTCGGACTAGCGGGCTTTAGCACAGATACGCAGTATTTT. Residues: CASSLGLAGFSTDTQYF.

This chain links TRBV11-2 with TRBJ2-1, with 7 bases lining up with TRBD2. Germline-derived CDR1 and CDR2 are SGHAT and FQNNGV. CDR3 length: 13 amino acids. The V gene end was trimmed by 5 bases and the J gene end by 9 bases; junction bases not matched to a gene: 7. The DNA of the CDR3 is TGTGCCAGCAGCCTACAAAGGGAGGGTGAGCAGTTCTTC. Amino acid sequence: CASSLQREGEQFF.

The genes are TRBV5-1 and TRBJ1-2; 7 bases are a match to TRBD1. The junction had 11 bases not matched to a gene; V was cut back by 7 bases and J by 2 bases. This CDR3 has 15 residues. The V gene's germline CDR1 is SGHRS and CDR2 YFSETQ. DNA of the CDR3: TGCGCCAGCGGTCCTAGGATACAGGGGAACTATGGCTACACCTTC. Translating it yields CASGPRIQGNYGYTF. Supplemented by reference TRBV5-1 and TRBJ1-2, the full variable domain reads KAGVTQTPRYLIKTRGQQVTLSCSPISGHRSVSWYQQTPGQGLQFLFEYFSETQRNKGNFPGRFSGRQFSNSRSEMNVSTLELGDSALYLCASGPRIQGNYGYTFGSGTRLTVV.

The chain joins TRBV6-6 to TRBJ1-5; D is ambiguous. The CDR3 spans 13 residues. The germline CDR1 and CDR2 sequences are MNHNY and SVGAGI (reference sequence). Trimming took off 0 bases at V and 14 bases at J, with 14 bases between the two ends. The CDR3: CASSYSETELEHF. CDR3 nucleotide sequence: TGTGCCAGCAGTTACTCCGAGACGGAATTAGAGCATTTT.

J is TRBJ1-4 and V is TRBV2; 9 bases match TRBD1. V was clipped by 10 bases and J by 8 bases; unmatched bases: 5. The CDR3 runs to 12 residues. The germline CDR1 and CDR2 sequences are SNHLY and FYNNEI. The CDR3 DNA reads TGTGCCACATCCGGGACAGGGGAAAAACTGTTTTTT. Its translation is CATSGTGEKLFF.

This chain uses TRBV10-3 with TRBJ2-1, with TRBD1 identical over 7 bases. Germline values: CDR1 ENHRY, CDR2 SYGVKD. This CDR3 contains 16 residues. The V gene end was trimmed by 3 bases and the J gene end by 5 bases; junction bases not matched to a gene: 10. The CDR3 reads CAISDARGRWDNEQFF. The DNA for the CDR3 is TGTGCCATCAGTGACGCTAGGGGGCGTTGGGACAATGAGCAGTTCTTC.

V is TRBV18 and J is TRBJ2-7; D is perhaps TRBD1 or TRBD2 (5 bases each). The CDR3 has 13 residues. The V end lost 5 bases, the J end lost 4 bases, and 12 bases lay between the germline ends. Germline V gene data show CDR1 as KGHSH and CDR2 as LQKENI. This CDR3 is CASSFGDGYEQYF. The DNA for the CDR3 is TGTGCCAGCTCATTCGGGGACGGGTACGAGCAGTACTTC.

The rearrangement joins TRBV15 to TRBJ2-7; perhaps TRBD2 as D (5 bases). V dropped 2 bases and J dropped 2 bases, with 22 bases sitting between them. CDR3 length: 18 amino acids. Germline-derived CDR1 and CDR2 are LNHNV and YYDKDF (reference sequence). CDR3 DNA: TGTGCCACCAGCAGACGAACTTCTAGGGCGGGCACCACCTACGAGCAGTACTTC. Amino acid sequence: CATSRRTSRAGTTYEQYF.